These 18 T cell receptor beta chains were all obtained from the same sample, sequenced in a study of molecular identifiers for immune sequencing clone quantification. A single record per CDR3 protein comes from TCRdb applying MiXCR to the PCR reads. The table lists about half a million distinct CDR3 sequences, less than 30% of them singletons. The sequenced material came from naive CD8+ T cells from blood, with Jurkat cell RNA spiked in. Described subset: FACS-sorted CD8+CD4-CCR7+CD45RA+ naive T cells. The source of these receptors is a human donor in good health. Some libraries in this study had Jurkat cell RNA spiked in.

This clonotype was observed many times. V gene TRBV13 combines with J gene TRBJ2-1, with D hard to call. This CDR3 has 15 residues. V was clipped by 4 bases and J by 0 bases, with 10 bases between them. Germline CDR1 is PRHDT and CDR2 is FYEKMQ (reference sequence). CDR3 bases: TGTGCCAGCAGCTGGCCCGGCGACTCCTACAATGAGCAGTTCTTC. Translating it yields CASSWPGDSYNEQFF.

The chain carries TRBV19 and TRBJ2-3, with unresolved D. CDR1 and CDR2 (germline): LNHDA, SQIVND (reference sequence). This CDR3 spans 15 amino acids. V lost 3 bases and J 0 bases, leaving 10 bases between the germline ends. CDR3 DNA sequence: TGTGCCAGTAGTATGCCAGCGTCTAGCACAGATACGCAGTATTTT. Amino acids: CASSMPASSTDTQYF.

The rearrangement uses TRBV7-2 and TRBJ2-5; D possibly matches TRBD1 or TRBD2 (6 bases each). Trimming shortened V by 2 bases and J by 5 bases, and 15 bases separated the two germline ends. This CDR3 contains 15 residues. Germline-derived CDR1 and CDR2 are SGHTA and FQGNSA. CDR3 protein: CASSLPGRGGETQYF. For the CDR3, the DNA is TGTGCCAGCAGCTTACCCGGGAGAGGGGGTGAGACCCAGTACTTC.

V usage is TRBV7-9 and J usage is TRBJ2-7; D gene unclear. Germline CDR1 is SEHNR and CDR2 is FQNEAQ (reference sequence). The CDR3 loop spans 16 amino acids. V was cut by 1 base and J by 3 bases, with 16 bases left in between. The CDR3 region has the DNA TGTGCCAGCAGCTTAGATTCCGAGCCCATACTCTACGAGCAGTACTTC. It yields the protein CASSLDSEPILYEQYF.

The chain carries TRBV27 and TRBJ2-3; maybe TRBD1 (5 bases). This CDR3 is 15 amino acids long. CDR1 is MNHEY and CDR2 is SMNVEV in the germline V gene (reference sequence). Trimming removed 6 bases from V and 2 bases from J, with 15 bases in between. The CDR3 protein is CASSQQVVATDTQYF. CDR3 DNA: TGTGCCAGCAGCCAACAGGTGGTTGCCACAGATACGCAGTATTTT.

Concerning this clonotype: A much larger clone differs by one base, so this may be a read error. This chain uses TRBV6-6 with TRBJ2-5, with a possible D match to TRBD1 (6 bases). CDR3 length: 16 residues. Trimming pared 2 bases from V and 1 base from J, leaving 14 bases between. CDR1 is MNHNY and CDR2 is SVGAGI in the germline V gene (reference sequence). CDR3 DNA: TGTGCCAGCAGTTACCCCATGGGGACACGCCAAGAGACCCAGTACTTC. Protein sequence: CASSYPMGTRQETQYF.

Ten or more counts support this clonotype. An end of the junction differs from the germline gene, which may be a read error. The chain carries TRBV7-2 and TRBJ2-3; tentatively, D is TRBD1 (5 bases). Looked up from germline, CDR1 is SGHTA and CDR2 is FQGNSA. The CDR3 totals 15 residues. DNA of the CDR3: TGCGCCAGCAGCTCTACAGGCCACAGCGCAGATACGCAGTATTTT. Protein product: CASSSTGHSADTQYF.

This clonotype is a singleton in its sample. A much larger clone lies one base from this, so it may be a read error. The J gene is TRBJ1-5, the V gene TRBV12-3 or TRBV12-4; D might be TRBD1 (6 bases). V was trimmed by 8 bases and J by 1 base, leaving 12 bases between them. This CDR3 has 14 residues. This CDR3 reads CASGWDTSNQPQHF. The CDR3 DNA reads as TGTGCCAGCGGTTGGGACACAAGCAATCAGCCCCAGCATTTT.

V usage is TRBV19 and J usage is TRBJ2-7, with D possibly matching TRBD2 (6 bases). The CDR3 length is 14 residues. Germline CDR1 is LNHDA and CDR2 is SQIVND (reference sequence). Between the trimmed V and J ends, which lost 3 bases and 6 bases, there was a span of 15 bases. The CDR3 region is CASSMDYGGSEQYF. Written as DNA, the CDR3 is TGTGCCAGTAGTATGGATTACGGGGGATCCGAGCAGTACTTC.

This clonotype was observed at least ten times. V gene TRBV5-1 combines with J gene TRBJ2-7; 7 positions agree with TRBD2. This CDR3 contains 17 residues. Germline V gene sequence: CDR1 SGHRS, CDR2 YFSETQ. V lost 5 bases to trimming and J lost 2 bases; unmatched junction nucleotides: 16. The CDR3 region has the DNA TGCGCCAGCAGGCTGGGCAACAGCGGGGTTGACGCCTACGAGCAGTACTTC. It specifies CASRLGNSGVDAYEQYF. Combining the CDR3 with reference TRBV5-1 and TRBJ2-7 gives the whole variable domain KAGVTQTPRYLIKTRGQQVTLSCSPISGHRSVSWYQQTPGQGLQFLFEYFSETQRNKGNFPGRFSGRQFSNSRSEMNVSTLELGDSALYLCASRLGNSGVDAYEQYFGPGTRLTVT.

CDR3 region: CASSAAGTHQPQHF. DNA for the CDR3: TGTGCCAGCAGTGCCGCCGGGACACACCAGCCCCAGCATTTT. The genes are TRBV28 and TRBJ1-5; the D gene is possibly TRBD1 (6 bases). The V gene lost 5 bases and the J gene lost 7 bases, with 15 bases spanning the gap. The CDR3 consists of 14 residues. Germline CDR1 MDHEN, CDR2 SYDVKM.

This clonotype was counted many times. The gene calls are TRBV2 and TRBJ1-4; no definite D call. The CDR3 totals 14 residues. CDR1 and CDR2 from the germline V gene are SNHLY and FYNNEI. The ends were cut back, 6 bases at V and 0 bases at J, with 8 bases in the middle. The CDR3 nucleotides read TGTGCCAGCAGCCTATTCGCAACTAATGAAAAACTGTTTTTT. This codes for CASSLFATNEKLFF.

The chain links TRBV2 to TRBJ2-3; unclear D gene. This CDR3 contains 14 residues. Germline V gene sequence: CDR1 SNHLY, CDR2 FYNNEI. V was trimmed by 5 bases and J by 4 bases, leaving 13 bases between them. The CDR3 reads CASSPAARADTQYF. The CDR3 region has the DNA TGTGCCAGCAGTCCGGCGGCCCGCGCAGATACGCAGTATTTT.

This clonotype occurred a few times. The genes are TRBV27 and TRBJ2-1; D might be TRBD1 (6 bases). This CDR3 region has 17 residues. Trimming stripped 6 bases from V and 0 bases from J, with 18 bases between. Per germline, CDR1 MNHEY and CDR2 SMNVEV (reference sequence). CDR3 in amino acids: CASSPTGTPSSYNEQFF. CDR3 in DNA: TGTGCCAGCAGCCCGACCGGGACACCAAGCTCCTACAATGAGCAGTTCTTC.

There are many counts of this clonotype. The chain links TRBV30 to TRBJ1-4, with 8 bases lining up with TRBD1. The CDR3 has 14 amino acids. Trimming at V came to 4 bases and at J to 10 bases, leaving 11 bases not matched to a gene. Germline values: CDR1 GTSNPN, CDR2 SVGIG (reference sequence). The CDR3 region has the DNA TGTGCCTGGAATGTCGGGACAGGAGGGCGAAAACTGTTTTTT. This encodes CAWNVGTGGRKLFF.

The CDR3 protein is CASSQALPNYGYTF. CDR3 in DNA: TGCGCCAGCAGCCAGGCGCTACCTAACTATGGCTACACCTTC. The rearrangement links TRBV4-1 to TRBJ1-2; D is ambiguous. CDR3 length: 14 residues. The germline V gene encodes CDR1 MGHRA and CDR2 YSYEKL. Trimming removed 3 bases from V and 0 bases from J, with 8 bases in between.

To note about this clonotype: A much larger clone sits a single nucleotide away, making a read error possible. This CDR3 reads CDSSQWRGSYEQYF. Here the CDR3 DNA reads TGCGACAGCAGCCAATGGAGGGGCTCCTACGAGCAGTACTTC. This chain links TRBV4-3 with TRBJ2-7; possible D gene TRBD2, 6 bases. This CDR3 comprises 14 residues. The germline V gene encodes CDR1 LGHNA and CDR2 YSLEER.

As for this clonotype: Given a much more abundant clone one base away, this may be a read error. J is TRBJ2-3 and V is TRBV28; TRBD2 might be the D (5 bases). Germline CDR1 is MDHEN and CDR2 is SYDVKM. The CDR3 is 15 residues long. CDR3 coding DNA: TGTGCCAGCACCATAAGCGAGGGTAGCACAGATGCGCAGTATTTT. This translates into CASTISEGSTDAQYF.